The rows below give T cell receptor beta chains drawn from one sample of a study of Graves' ophthalmopathy and Graves' hyperthyroidism. TCRdb independently ran MiXCR on the multiplex PCR reads; one entry per CDR3 protein. The sample has under 250,000 distinct CDR3 sequences, roughly 21% seen once. The sample was peripheral blood. Source of these receptors: a woman between 50 and 59 years old with Graves' ophthalmopathy. Each CDR3 is given with its conserved first and last residue. Fields, in order: clone size, D gene, J gene, V gene, CDR3 DNA, CDR3 protein. D genes are given only for firm matches. Some rows mark clone size as missing; the rest say once, few, many or name a class of expanded clone.

many,-,TRBJ2-2,TRBV6-1,TGTGTGGTGCAGAAGAACACCGGGGAGCTGTTTTTT,CVVQKNTGELFF
few,-,TRBJ1-5,TRBV12-3/TRBV12-4,TGTGCCAGCAGTTCCTCTCGGAATCAGCCCCAGCATTTT,CASSSSRNQPQHF
many,-,TRBJ1-2,TRBV6-1,TGTGCCACAGGATTGGGAAGGGTGAGCGGCTACACCTTC,CATGLGRVSGYTF
many,-,TRBJ1-5,TRBV28,TGTGCCAGCAGTTTAATGTGGGCTGACTATAGCAATCAGCCCCAGCATTTT,CASSLMWADYSNQPQHF
-,TRBD2,TRBJ2-5,TRBV12-3/TRBV12-4,TGTGCCAGCGGGACTAGCGAGGTGGAGACCCAGTACTTC,CASGTSEVETQYF
few,-,TRBJ2-7,TRBV28,TGTGCCAGCAGTTTAGTGGGCGGGTACTACGAGCAGTACTTC,CASSLVGGYYEQYF
-,TRBD1,TRBJ1-2,TRBV14,TGTGCCAGCAGCCAAGATTCAGGGGGAGACGGAGACTATGGCTACACCTTC,CASSQDSGGDGDYGYTF
-,-,TRBJ2-2,TRBV24-1,TGTGCCACCAGTAGGCCGGGACTTGACACCGGGGAGCTGTTTTTT,CATSRPGLDTGELFF
few,TRBD1,TRBJ2-2,TRBV7-9,TGTGCCAGCAGCTTATCCACAGGGGGCACCGGGGAGCTGTTTTTT,CASSLSTGGTGELFF
many,-,TRBJ2-7,TRBV7-9,TGTGCCAGCAGCTGGGGGTCTTCCTACGAGCAGTACTTC,CASSWGSSYEQYF
many,-,TRBJ2-5,TRBV2,TGTGCCAGCAGTGATGAGGGGCGTAGAGAGACCCAGTACTTC,CASSDEGRRETQYF
many,-,TRBJ2-5,TRBV7-3,TGTGCCAGCAGCCCTGGGACTTACGGTCCCCAGTACTTC,CASSPGTYGPQYF
-,-,TRBJ1-1,TRBV5-6,TGTGCCAGCAGCTTGAAAATGGGCGCTTTGAACACTGAAGCTTTCTTT,CASSLKMGALNTEAFF
many,-,TRBJ2-7,TRBV27,TGTGCCAGCAGTTTGTCCCGGGACCCGGACTACGAGCAGTACTTC,CASSLSRDPDYEQYF
many,-,TRBJ2-5,TRBV10-3,TGTACCATCAGTGGGCAAATGGGAGAGACCCAGTACTTC,CTISGQMGETQYF
-,-,TRBJ1-1,TRBV3-1,TGTGCCAGCAGCCAAGTGGTTACAGGGCGAGCTTTCTTT,CASSQVVTGRAFF
many,-,TRBJ1-1,TRBV29-1,TGCAGCGTTGGGCAGGGAGACAGAAACACTGAAGCTTTCTTT,CSVGQGDRNTEAFF
-,TRBD1,TRBJ2-2,TRBV28,TGTGCCAGCAGGCCCATAGGGGGCGCGGTGGGCACCGGGGAGCTGTTTTTT,CASRPIGGAVGTGELFF
few,TRBD1,TRBJ2-7,TRBV12-5,TGTGCTAGTGGTCCCTCCGCCCAGTGGGACAGGGGGTACGAGCAGTACTTC,CASGPSAQWDRGYEQYF
-,-,TRBJ2-7,TRBV3-1,TGTGCCAGCAGCCGATCGGGGGTAAACGAGCAGTACTTC,CASSRSGVNEQYF
many,TRBD1,TRBJ2-7,TRBV12-3/TRBV12-4,TGTGCCAGCAGTGTGGGACAGGGGACCGAGCAGTACTTC,CASSVGQGTEQYF
-,TRBD2,TRBJ2-7,TRBV12-3/TRBV12-4,TGTGCCAGCAGTTCCGGGACTAGCGGGAGTCCCCCACACTACGAGCAGTACTTC,CASSSGTSGSPPHYEQYF
-,-,TRBJ1-1,TRBV2,TGTGCCAGCAGTGTTGGTCACAACACTGAAGCTTTCTTT,CASSVGHNTEAFF
many,TRBD1,TRBJ2-7,TRBV30,TGTGCCTGGAGTCCGACAGGGATCTACGAGCAGTACTTC,CAWSPTGIYEQYF
-,TRBD2,TRBJ2-5,TRBV28,TGTGCCAGCCGGGCCTGGGGGGGGGAGACCCAGTACTTC,CASRAWGGETQYF
many,TRBD1,TRBJ1-1,TRBV29-1,TGCAGCGCCGCGACAGGGGGCTTTGAAGCTTTCTTT,CSAATGGFEAFF
many,-,TRBJ1-1,TRBV10-3,TGTGCCATCAGTCCGGGGCTTTGGGGGACTGAAGCTTTCTTT,CAISPGLWGTEAFF
-,-,TRBJ1-2,TRBV12-3/TRBV12-4,TGTGCCAGCAGTCAACGACGCAACTATGGCTACACCTTC,CASSQRRNYGYTF
-,-,TRBJ2-7,TRBV5-1,TGCGCCAGCAGCTTTGGGGGTTTACTTATCGAGCAGTACTTC,CASSFGGLLIEQYF
many,-,TRBJ1-3,TRBV30,TGTGCCTGGAGTGTACCTCGGAACACCATATATTTT,CAWSVPRNTIYF
many,-,TRBJ2-1,TRBV5-1,TGCGCCAGCAGCTTGGATGGCAACCCTTCCTACAATGAGCAGTTCTTC,CASSLDGNPSYNEQFF
-,TRBD1,TRBJ2-7,TRBV6-2/TRBV6-3,TGTGCCAGCAGTTACCCCGACAGGGCCAAAAGCTCCTACGAGCAGTACTTC,CASSYPDRAKSSYEQYF
-,-,TRBJ2-7,TRBV6-5,TGTGCCAGCAGTTGGGGAGCGAGAGGGAGAGGGTACGAGCAGTACTTC,CASSWGARGRGYEQYF
-,TRBD1,TRBJ2-2,TRBV24-1,TGTGCCACCAGTGATCCGGGACAGGGGAGAGGGACCGGGGAGCTGTTTTTT,CATSDPGQGRGTGELFF
many,-,TRBJ2-7,TRBV10-2,TGCGCCAGCAGTGATTTAGGGGACGAGCAGTACTTC,CASSDLGDEQYF
many,-,TRBJ2-7,TRBV2,TGTGCCAGCAGTGCCGGCCGGGACTTTTCATACGAGCAGTACTTC,CASSAGRDFSYEQYF
-,-,TRBJ2-5,TRBV28,TGTGCCAGCACCACATTGTCGCGGGAGACCCAGTACTTC,CASTTLSRETQYF
many,TRBD1,TRBJ1-2,TRBV6-5,TGTGCCAGCAGTTATGACAGGGGTTTTTATGGCTACACCTTC,CASSYDRGFYGYTF
-,TRBD1,TRBJ2-7,TRBV6-2/TRBV6-3,TGTGCCAGCAGTTACGGGACAGGGGGCTTCGACGAGCAGTACTTC,CASSYGTGGFDEQYF
-,-,TRBJ1-1,TRBV9,TGTGCCAGCAGCGGGAAGATGAACACTGAAGCTTTCTTT,CASSGKMNTEAFF
many,-,TRBJ2-4,TRBV20-1,TGCAGTGCTAGAGGGGACACCGCCAAAAACATTCAGTACTTC,CSARGDTAKNIQYF
many,TRBD2,TRBJ2-7,TRBV6-1,TGTGCCAGCACCGTAGGACTAGCGGGGGTCTCCTACGAGCAGTACTTC,CASTVGLAGVSYEQYF
many,TRBD1,TRBJ1-1,TRBV11-2,TGTGCCAGCAACTTGACAGGGACTACTGAAGCTTTCTTT,CASNLTGTTEAFF
many,-,TRBJ1-6,TRBV12-3/TRBV12-4,TGTGCCAGCAGTTTGTTCCTGGGGAATTCACCCCTCCACTTT,CASSLFLGNSPLHF
-,-,TRBJ1-2,TRBV27,TGTGCCAGCAGTTTTGGGAGGGCCACCTATGGCTACACCTTC,CASSFGRATYGYTF
many,TRBD2,TRBJ2-3,TRBV12-3/TRBV12-4,TGTGCCAGCAGTTGGGGACTAGCGGGAGCAGATACGCAGTATTTT,CASSWGLAGADTQYF
many,TRBD2,TRBJ2-7,TRBV12-3/TRBV12-4,TGTGCCAGCAGTGCCAGCCGGGCCCTAGCGGGGGACTACGAGCAGTACTTC,CASSASRALAGDYEQYF
many,-,TRBJ1-5,TRBV12-3/TRBV12-4,TGTGCCAGCAGACTTAGCAATCAGCCCCAGCATTTT,CASRLSNQPQHF
many,-,TRBJ1-6,TRBV2,TGTGCCAGCAGTGGCAGGGGTCGTGATTCACCCCTCCACTTT,CASSGRGRDSPLHF
-,-,TRBJ1-1,TRBV27,TGTGCCAGCAGTTTAAGTGTTGGGGCGGTGAACACTGAAGCTTTCTTT,CASSLSVGAVNTEAFF
-,TRBD2,TRBJ2-2,TRBV5-1,TGCGCCAGCAGCTTGAGCGGGAAGAACACCGGGGAGCTGTTTTTT,CASSLSGKNTGELFF